One sample yielded the 30 T cell receptor beta chains listed below, sequenced in a study of T cell responses to AZD1222 COVID-19 vaccine. Clones were read by immunoSEQ multiplex PCR, and TCRdb kept only the in-frame ones, dropping some. Counted here are some 96,000 clones, approximately 84% occurring once; the ten biggest clones make up 14%. The specimen was peripheral blood, collected 28 days after the second AZD1222 dose. The receptors were gathered from an adult who received the AZD1222 COVID-19 vaccine.

The genes are TRBV7-3 and TRBJ2-2, with TRBD2 matching 13 bases. This CDR3 contains 18 residues. Germline V gene sequence: CDR1 SGHTA, CDR2 FQGTGA. V was clipped by 5 bases and J by 5 bases; unmatched bases: 11. The CDR3 sequence: CASSPSPQTSGRTGELFF. For the CDR3, the DNA is TGTGCCAGCAGCCCCTCCCCGCAGACTAGCGGGAGGACCGGGGAGCTGTTTTTT.

This clone was detected only once. The rearrangement joins TRBV10-3 to TRBJ2-7; 11 bases are shared with TRBD1. This CDR3 is 14 amino acids long. Losses at the gene ends were 6 bases for V and 2 bases for J; bases not matched to a gene: 3. The germline CDR1 and CDR2 sequences are ENHRY and SYGVKD. CDR3 bases: TGTGCCATCAGCGCGGGACAGGGGGCCTACGAGCAGTACTTC. It is translated as CAISAGQGAYEQYF.

The chain uses TRBV6-5 and TRBJ1-1, with D perhaps matching TRBD1 (6 bases). The V end lost 5 bases, the J end lost 5 bases, and 18 bases lay between the germline ends. This CDR3 has 15 residues. Germline V gene sequence: CDR1 MNHEY, CDR2 SVGAGI. CDR3 in amino acids: CASSIQGGVRTEAFF. CDR3 sequence (DNA): TGTGCCAGCAGTATACAGGGAGGAGTTAGGACTGAAGCTTTCTTT.

This clone came up once. J is TRBJ2-4 and V is TRBV20-1, with 8 nucleotides matching TRBD1. This CDR3 region has 8 residues. Looked up from germline, CDR1 is DFQATT and CDR2 is SNEGSKA (reference sequence). The J segment lost 16 bases and the V segment lost 8 bases, leaving 4 bases of the junction unmatched. The chain's CDR3 is CSLTGEYF. DNA for the CDR3: TGCAGTTTGACAGGGGAATACTTC.

The CDR3 loop is CASSKVFRGGTGSSYEQYF. DNA of the CDR3: TGTGCCAGCAGCAAAGTTTTCCGGGGAGGGACAGGGAGTTCCTACGAGCAGTACTTC. The chain has TRBV21-1 and TRBJ2-7; the table gives TRBD1 as D, unverified against the DNA. TRBV21-1 is a recognized pseudogene. The length of the CDR3 is 19 residues.

This clone occurred once. V gene TRBV4-1 combines with J gene TRBJ1-2, with D unclear. The CDR3 consists of 15 residues. Trimming cost V 3 bases and J 7 bases, with 18 bases left between them. Germline V gene sequence: CDR1 MGHRA, CDR2 YSYEKL. CDR3 sequence (DNA): TGCGCCAGCAGCCAGGGATTACGATCATATTCTGGCTACACCTTC. Its protein is CASSQGLRSYSGYTF.

This chain links TRBV4-3 with TRBJ1-2, with 9 nucleotides matching TRBD1. V shed 1 base, J shed 4 bases, and the junction held 4 bases outside the gene matches. Germline CDR1 is LGHNA and CDR2 is YSLEER. The CDR3 is made up of 15 amino acids. This CDR3 reads CASSQGDRGAYGYTF. The CDR3 nucleotides read TGCGCCAGCAGCCAAGGAGACAGGGGGGCCTATGGCTACACCTTC.

This chain connects TRBV7-2 to TRBJ2-7, with D unclear. The CDR3 has 14 residues. Germline CDR1 is SGHTA and CDR2 is FQGNSA. Trimming stripped 1 base from V and 0 bases from J, with 7 bases between. For the CDR3, the DNA is TGTGCCAGCAGCTTAGGGGGTTTCTCCTACGAGCAGTACTTC. Residues: CASSLGGFSYEQYF.

The sample holds a few counts of this clone. The chain carries TRBV19 and TRBJ2-3; no clear D. Trimming left V 2 bases short and J 6 bases short, with 15 bases between. The germline V gene has CDR1 LNHDA and CDR2 SQIVND (reference sequence). The CDR3 consists of 15 residues. CDR3 amino acids: CASSISSALTDTQYF. CDR3 in DNA: TGTGCCAGTAGTATATCCTCGGCCCTCACGGATACGCAGTATTTT.

The rearrangement joins TRBV5-1 to TRBJ1-4, with D uncertain. V gave up 0 bases and J gave up 2 bases, with 8 bases separating them. This CDR3 contains 15 residues. CDR1 and CDR2 from the germline V gene are SGHRS and YFSETQ. The CDR3 is CASSLEGLTNEKLFF. DNA for the CDR3: TGCGCCAGCAGCTTGGAAGGCCTGACTAATGAAAAACTGTTTTTT.

The J gene is TRBJ2-7, the V gene TRBV13; unclear D gene. The CDR3 covers 15 residues. Between the trimmed V and J ends, which lost 5 bases and 0 bases, there was a span of 14 bases. The germline gives CDR1 PRHDT, CDR2 FYEKMQ (reference sequence). This CDR3 is CASSPPMASSYEQYF. CDR3 nucleotides: TGTGCCAGCAGCCCCCCTATGGCGTCCTCCTACGAGCAGTACTTC. Complete variable domain (other parts from reference TRBV13 and TRBJ2-7): AAGVIQSPRHLIKEKRETATLKCYPIPRHDTVYWYQQGPGQDPQFLISFYEKMQSDKGSIPDRFSAQQFSDYHSELNMSSLELGDSALYFCASSPPMASSYEQYFGPGTRLTVT.

The CDR3 reads CSASPQNYGYTF. CDR3 coding DNA: TGCAGTGCTAGTCCGCAGAACTATGGCTACACCTTC. V and J are TRBV20-1 and TRBJ1-2; no definite D call. Germline lookup yields CDR1 DFQATT and CDR2 SNEGSKA (reference sequence). This CDR3 spans 12 amino acids. Trimming removed 3 bases from V and 2 bases from J, with 7 bases in between.

Note on this clone: This specimen includes other DNA sequences encoding the same CDR3. The chain links TRBV27 to TRBJ1-1; D not resolved. Germline lookup yields CDR1 MNHEY and CDR2 SMNVEV (reference sequence). V lost 4 bases and J 0 bases, leaving 3 bases between the germline ends. The CDR3 extends over 12 amino acids. The CDR3: CASSSVNTEAFF. CDR3 nucleotide sequence: TGTGCCAGCAGTTCCGTGAACACTGAAGCTTTCTTT.

J is TRBJ1-5 and V is TRBV5-5, with 8 bases aligning to TRBD1. J lost 4 bases, V lost 4 bases, and 4 bases had no gene match. In germline, CDR1 is SGHKS, CDR2 YYEKEE (reference sequence). The CDR3 is 14 residues long. CDR3 DNA sequence: TGTGCCAGCAGCCCACGGACAGGGAATCAGCCCCAGCATTTT. This sequence encodes CASSPRTGNQPQHF.

The chain employs TRBV6-6 and TRBJ2-7; D unresolved. Trimming removed 7 bases at V and 3 bases at J, with 13 bases between. This CDR3 comprises 13 residues. CDR1 MNHNY and CDR2 SVGAGI come from the germline V gene (reference sequence). CDR3 in amino acids: CASIQTGDYEQYF. The CDR3 DNA reads TGTGCCAGCATCCAGACTGGCGACTACGAGCAGTACTTC.

The J gene is TRBJ2-7, the V gene TRBV10-3; D remains ambiguous. Trimming left V 3 bases short and J 7 bases short, with 16 bases between. From germline, CDR1 is ENHRY and CDR2 SYGVKD. The CDR3 runs to 14 residues. CDR3 residues: CAISDPPAPREQYF. CDR3 in DNA: TGTGCCATCAGTGACCCACCAGCACCCCGGGAGCAGTACTTC.

This clone is a singleton in its sample. The chain links TRBV7-2 to TRBJ1-2, with D tentatively TRBD1 (6 bases). The CDR3 extends over 15 amino acids. Germline CDR1 reads SGHTA; CDR2 reads FQGNSA. Trimming removed 5 bases at V and 4 bases at J, with 17 bases between. CDR3 DNA: TGTGCCAGCAGCGAGTACTACGGGACATCCTATGGCTACACCTTC. It translates to CASSEYYGTSYGYTF.

The J gene is TRBJ1-2, the V gene TRBV2, with no clear D. Looked up from germline, CDR1 is SNHLY and CDR2 is FYNNEI. The V gene lost 3 bases and the J gene lost 4 bases, with 9 bases spanning the gap. This CDR3 region has 13 residues. The CDR3 bases are TGTGCCAGCAGTGACCTGGTTTCCTATGGCTACACCTTC. Its protein product is CASSDLVSYGYTF.

The chain couples TRBV15 to TRBJ2-4; the match to TRBD2 covers 9 bases. Germline V gives CDR1 LNHNV, CDR2 YYDKDF (reference sequence). The CDR3 is 18 residues long. V shed 5 bases, J shed 4 bases, and the junction held 15 bases outside the gene matches. CDR3 region: CATSPLRRGREQKNIQYF. CDR3 nucleotides: TGTGCCACCAGCCCACTCCGGCGCGGGAGGGAACAGAAAAACATTCAGTACTTC.

The chain joins TRBV5-1 to TRBJ2-1; tentatively, D is TRBD2 (5 bases). Trimming left V 1 base short and J 7 bases short, with 9 bases between. The germline V gene encodes CDR1 SGHRS and CDR2 YFSETQ. The CDR3 length is 13 residues. The CDR3: CASSLQDSNEQFF. The CDR3 nucleotides are TGCGCCAGCAGCTTGCAGGACTCTAATGAGCAGTTCTTC.

The chain is built from TRBV7-2 and TRBJ2-4; the D call may be TRBD1 or TRBD2 (5 bases each). Trimming cost V 0 bases and J 4 bases, with 13 bases left between them. The CDR3 length is 16 residues. Germline V gives CDR1 SGHTA, CDR2 FQGNSA. The CDR3, as DNA: TGTGCCAGCAGCTTAGCTCCGGGGCAGAGAAAAAACATTCAGTACTTC. It encodes CASSLAPGQRKNIQYF.

The V gene is TRBV20-1, the J gene TRBJ1-1; possible D gene TRBD1, 6 bases. The V gene lost 6 bases and the J gene lost 7 bases, with 12 bases spanning the gap. Germline V CDR1 and CDR2: DFQATT, SNEGSKA (reference sequence). The CDR3 totals 11 residues. The DNA for the CDR3 is TGCAGTGCCTTAACAGGGTATGAAGCTTTCTTT. It codes for CSALTGYEAFF.

The chain joins TRBV29-1 to TRBJ2-5; D gene unclear. The germline gives CDR1 SQVTM, CDR2 ANQGSEA. Trimming removed 5 bases from V and 5 bases from J, with 15 bases in between. The length of the CDR3 is 13 residues. The CDR3 DNA is TGCAGCGTTCTCTCGGGTAGTGCTGAGACCCAGTACTTC. It is translated as CSVLSGSAETQYF.

The CDR3 coding sequence is TGTGCCAGCAGCCAAGAGAGGTTGAATGGCTACACCTTC. It specifies CASSQERLNGYTF. The chain joins TRBV3-1 (or the pseudogene TRBV3-2) to TRBJ1-2; the D is unclear. Trimming removed 0 bases from V and 6 bases from J, with 8 bases in between. Germline lookup yields CDR1 LGHDT and CDR2 YNNKEL (reference sequence). The CDR3 contains 13 residues.

The CDR3 protein is CASSDLSGQGGVREQFF. CDR3 coding DNA: TGTGCCAGCAGTGATCTGTCAGGGCAAGGGGGTGTGAGGGAGCAGTTCTTC. The chain combines TRBV2 with TRBJ2-1, with a tentative D call TRBD1 (6 bases). CDR1 SNHLY and CDR2 FYNNEI come from the germline V gene. The V gene lost 3 bases and the J gene lost 10 bases, with 25 bases spanning the gap. This CDR3 comprises 17 residues.

This clone was seen once. V usage is TRBV3-1 (or the pseudogene TRBV3-2) and J usage is TRBJ2-6; 12 bases are shared with TRBD2. This CDR3 has 19 amino acids. Germline lookup yields CDR1 LGHDT and CDR2 YNNKEL (reference sequence). Trimming took 1 base from V and 2 from J; bases not matched to a gene: 6. CDR3 residues: CASSQGGLAGGPGANVLTF. The CDR3 nucleotides read TGTGCCAGCAGCCAAGGGGGTCTAGCGGGAGGGCCTGGGGCCAACGTCCTGACTTTC.

The chain combines TRBV6-5 with TRBJ2-7, with D maybe TRBD1 (5 bases). Trimming removed 6 bases from V and 3 bases from J, with 12 bases in between. The length of the CDR3 is 13 residues. Germline values: CDR1 MNHEY, CDR2 SVGAGI. The CDR3 reads CASRKAGNYEQYF. The DNA for the CDR3 is TGTGCCAGCAGAAAGGCAGGGAACTACGAGCAGTACTTC.

In its sample, this clone was seen once. The chain couples TRBV3-1 (or the pseudogene TRBV3-2) to TRBJ2-1, with D perhaps being TRBD1 or TRBD2 (6 bases each). CDR3 length: 15 amino acids. The V and J ends lost 4 bases and 6 bases respectively, with 16 bases between them. Germline CDR1 is LGHDT and CDR2 is YNNKEL (reference sequence). The CDR3: CASSPISGGGNEQFF. The CDR3, as DNA: TGTGCCAGCAGCCCGATTAGCGGAGGGGGCAATGAGCAGTTCTTC.

This chain uses TRBV5-1 with TRBJ1-1; TRBD1 is a possible D gene (5 bases). V shed 3 bases and J shed 3 bases, with 18 bases lying between them. Germline values: CDR1 SGHRS, CDR2 YFSETQ. The CDR3 sequence is 16 residues long. The CDR3 DNA reads as TGCGCCAGCAGCTCAGGGAACAGCCGGGGGGACACTGAAGCTTTCTTT. Translating gives CASSSGNSRGDTEAFF. Complete variable domain (other parts from reference TRBV5-1 and TRBJ1-1): KAGVTQTPRYLIKTRGQQVTLSCSPISGHRSVSWYQQTPGQGLQFLFEYFSETQRNKGNFPGRFSGRQFSNSRSEMNVSTLELGDSALYLCASSSGNSRGDTEAFFGQGTRLTVV.

This clone was counted a single time. This chain joins TRBV4-1 and TRBJ1-5; D is unclear. V gave up 6 bases and J gave up 2 bases, with 8 bases separating them. The CDR3 loop spans 13 amino acids. Germline values: CDR1 MGHRA, CDR2 YSYEKL. CDR3 sequence reads: CASSKEGNQPQHF. CDR3 nucleotide sequence: TGCGCCAGCAGTAAGGAGGGCAATCAGCCCCAGCATTTT.